These 8 T cell receptor beta chains were sequenced from one sample in a study of cytomegalovirus exposure and HLA in healthy donors. A multiplex PCR was run with 60 Vbeta primers and 13 Jbeta primers. Clones were sequenced by immunoSEQ multiplex PCR, and TCRdb holds only the in-frame ones, with some missing. Found here are roughly 200,000 clones, just under 80% of them singletons; the top ten hold about 2.6%. Material for sequencing was PBMCs. Every receptor here comes from a female donor in good health and CMV-seronegative.

The rearrangement joins TRBV2 to TRBJ1-1; D gene ambiguous. The ends were cut back, 7 bases at V and 8 bases at J, with 14 bases in the middle. The CDR3 runs 12 residues. In germline, CDR1 is SNHLY, CDR2 FYNNEI. In DNA form, the CDR3 reads TGTGCCAGCAAGGGAGACGGACCGGAAGCTTTCTTT. Translated, it gives CASKGDGPEAFF.

The J gene is TRBJ2-7, the V gene TRBV4-2; 7 bases fit TRBD1. This CDR3 is 16 amino acids long. The V segment lost 1 base and the J segment 0 bases; nucleotides outside the gene matches: 6. Germline assignment: CDR1 LGHNA and CDR2 YNFKEQ. The DNA for the CDR3 is TGTGCCAGCAGCCAAGTAGGGCAGGGGGACTCCTACGAGCAGTACTTC. Translating it yields CASSQVGQGDSYEQYF.

The chain uses TRBV11-2 and TRBJ1-4; possible D gene TRBD1, 5 bases. V dropped 2 bases and J dropped 2 bases, with 12 bases sitting between them. This CDR3 contains 16 residues. CDR1 and CDR2 from the germline V gene are SGHAT and FQNNGV. CDR3: CASSLTLGGTNEKLFF. The CDR3 bases are TGTGCCAGCAGCTTAACCCTCGGGGGGACTAATGAAAAACTGTTTTTT.

This chain uses TRBV19 with TRBJ1-1, with 8 positions matching TRBD1. V trimming: 5 bases; J trimming: 10 bases; junction bases outside the gene matches: 9. Germline V CDR1 and CDR2: LNHDA, SQIVND (reference sequence). The CDR3 runs to 13 residues. The CDR3 sequence: CASSPGGSFGAFF. In DNA, the CDR3 is TGTGCCAGTAGTCCAGGGGGCAGCTTCGGAGCTTTCTTT.

This chain connects TRBV7-9 to TRBJ2-7, with a possible D match to TRBD2 (6 bases). This CDR3 has 17 residues. V was cut by 4 bases and J by 3 bases, with 22 bases left in between. Germline CDR1 and CDR2: SEHNR and FQNEAQ (reference sequence). CDR3 sequence reads: CASSSQAASDKIYEQYF. The CDR3 nucleotides read TGTGCCAGCAGCTCCCAGGCGGCTAGCGATAAGATCTACGAGCAGTACTTC.

This clone was observed once. The chain recombines TRBV5-1 with TRBJ2-5; 9 bases fit TRBD2. The V gene's germline CDR1 is SGHRS and CDR2 YFSETQ. This CDR3 spans 16 amino acids. Trimming took 0 bases from V and 2 from J; bases not matched to a gene: 5. CDR3 residues: CASSLVASGAQETQYF. The CDR3, as DNA: TGCGCCAGCAGCTTGGTGGCTAGCGGGGCTCAAGAGACCCAGTACTTC.

V usage is TRBV7-3 and J usage is TRBJ2-5, with a tentative D call TRBD2 (7 bases). The CDR3 has 14 residues. V dropped 4 bases and J dropped 3 bases, with 12 bases sitting between them. Germline V CDR1 and CDR2: SGHTA, FQGTGA. The CDR3 nucleotides are TGTGCCAGCAGCTCCTCGGGGGGCGAAGAGACCCAGTACTTC. Protein sequence: CASSSSGGEETQYF. Full variable domain (rest looked up from reference TRBV7-3 and TRBJ2-5): GAGVSQTPSNKVTEKGKYVELRCDPISGHTALYWYRQSLGQGPEFLIYFQGTGAADDSGLPNDRFFAVRPEGSVSTLKIQRTERGDSAVYLCASSSSGGEETQYFGPGTRLLVL.

The V gene is TRBV15, the J gene TRBJ1-5, with 8 bases that match TRBD1. The V gene end was trimmed by 2 bases and the J gene end by 3 bases; junction bases not matched to a gene: 6. CDR1 and CDR2 (germline): LNHNV, YYDKDF (reference sequence). The CDR3 length is 16 residues. DNA for the CDR3: TGTGCCACCAGCAGATCCGACAGGGGAAACAATCAGCCCCAGCATTTT. It yields the protein CATSRSDRGNNQPQHF.